This note documents a single T cell receptor (beta chain) sequence. What it binds is not known. Using a J-beta primer mix together with a sample-barcoded 5' primer, a second PCR was run for roughly 6 to 11 cycles. TCRdb re-called the 5' RACE reads with MiXCR, one entry per CDR3 protein. The table has some 550,000 distinct CDR3 sequences, around half seen once. Healthy Caucasian individuals from Russia aged 6 to 90 served as donors. This sample was included in a study of blood T cells in healthy people across ages. General study findings and limits: CMV status of donors was not determined, possibly confounding expanded clonotype changes.

This CDR3 comprises 15 residues. Trimming removed 7 bases from V and 1 base from J; junction bases left unmatched: 8. The germline gives CDR1 MNHEY, CDR2 SVGEGT. The sequenced material came from blood. The chain combines TRBV6-2 or TRBV6-3 with TRBJ2-7; 9 nucleotides match TRBD2. The source of this sequence is a man older than 75 in good health. The CDR3 DNA reads as TGTGCCAGCACCTCCCGGCTAGCGGGATCCTACGAGCAGTACTTC. Its protein is CASTSRLAGSYEQYF.